These 29 T cell receptor beta chains share one sample of origin, sequenced in a study of T cell responses to AZD1222 COVID-19 vaccine. TCRdb keeps only in-frame clones here, not all; method: immunoSEQ multiplex PCR. This sample has approximately 190,000 clones; approximately 91% occur once, and the top ten carry 0.75% to 1%. Specimen: peripheral blood, collected on day 0 of AZD1222 vaccination. These receptor sequences come from an adult in good health.

The chain links TRBV7-3 to TRBJ2-1; D not resolved. CDR1 and CDR2 from the germline V gene are SGHTA and FQGTGA. The V end was cut by 2 bases, the J end by 9 bases, with 17 bases between. The CDR3 runs 15 residues. The CDR3 DNA is TGTGCCAGCAGCTTAGTACGGGTGCCATTGGGTGAGCAGTTCTTC. Translating gives CASSLVRVPLGEQFF.

The rearrangement uses TRBV14 and TRBJ1-2; D not certain. V gave up 0 bases and J gave up 4 bases, with 12 bases separating them. This CDR3 spans 15 amino acids. CDR1 is SGHDN, CDR2 FVKESK, per germline. Here the CDR3 DNA reads TGTGCCAGCAGCCAAGAGGTGTGGGGTAGCTATGGCTACACCTTC. Protein product: CASSQEVWGSYGYTF.

This clone showed up just once. The V call is TRBV5-1, the J call TRBJ1-6; 7 bases match TRBD1. The CDR3 is 14 residues long. CDR1 and CDR2 from the germline V gene are SGHRS and YFSETQ. The V and J ends lost 0 bases and 10 bases, in that order; junction bases with no gene match: 4. CDR3 sequence reads: CASSLDRGESPLHF. The CDR3 DNA follows: TGCGCCAGCAGCTTGGACAGGGGCGAATCACCCCTCCACTTT.

This chain uses TRBV28 with TRBJ2-2; a possible D gene is TRBD2 (6 bases). Between the trimmed V and J ends, which lost 6 bases and 7 bases, there was a span of 15 bases. The CDR3 is 14 amino acids. Looked up from germline, CDR1 is MDHEN and CDR2 is SYDVKM. CDR3 DNA sequence: TGTGCCAGCAGCGGGGGTAGTAGCGGCGGGGAGCTGTTTTTT. As protein: CASSGGSSGGELFF.

The genes are TRBV10-3 and TRBJ1-1; D might be TRBD1 (5 bases). Germline loops: CDR1 ENHRY, CDR2 SYGVKD. Trimming left V 3 bases short and J 0 bases short, with 8 bases between. The CDR3 is 14 residues long. The CDR3 is CAISEWGMNTEAFF. The CDR3 DNA is TGTGCCATCAGTGAATGGGGGATGAACACTGAAGCTTTCTTT.

This rearrangement joins TRBV19 to TRBJ2-7; no clear D gene. Germline CDR1 is LNHDA and CDR2 is SQIVND (reference sequence). The CDR3 runs 16 residues. Trimming cost V 3 bases and J 0 bases, with 15 bases left between them. The CDR3 DNA follows: TGTGCCAGTAGTATTTACGGCGGATCCAGCTCCTACGAGCAGTACTTC. Translation gives CASSIYGGSSSYEQYF.

The DNA of the CDR3 is TGTGCCAGCAGTTTAAAGGGGGAACGGGAGCCCCAGCATTTT. Encoded protein: CASSLKGEREPQHF. The chain is built from TRBV27 and TRBJ1-5; D may be TRBD1 (6 bases). V gave up 2 bases and J gave up 8 bases, with 13 bases separating them. This CDR3 region has 14 residues. Germline V gene sequence: CDR1 MNHEY, CDR2 SMNVEV (reference sequence).

The J gene is TRBJ2-1, the V gene TRBV19, with 11 bases aligning to TRBD2. CDR3 size: 15 residues. Trimming took 5 bases from V and 10 from J; bases not matched to a gene: 10. The V gene's germline CDR1 is LNHDA and CDR2 SQIVND (reference sequence). The CDR3 DNA reads as TGTGCCAGTAGTCTAACTAGCGGGAGTATGACCGAGCAGTTCTTC. Its protein product is CASSLTSGSMTEQFF.

The chain uses TRBV10-1 and TRBJ2-7; D is uncertain. V was trimmed by 0 bases and J by 2 bases, leaving 8 bases between them. CDR3 length: 14 amino acids. Germline loops: CDR1 WNHNN, CDR2 SYGVQD (reference sequence). Here the CDR3 reads CASSESGGAYEQYF. In nucleotides, the CDR3 is TGCGCCAGCAGTGAGTCTGGCGGAGCCTACGAGCAGTACTTC.

The chain combines TRBV12-5 with TRBJ2-7, with TRBD1 matching 7 bases. After removal of 5 bases from V and 3 bases from J, the junction contained 10 bases not matched to a gene. CDR3 length: 15 residues. Germline values: CDR1 LGHNT, CDR2 FRNRAP. The CDR3 DNA reads as TGTGCTAGTGGTCGATCAGGGGGATCTTTCTACGAGCAGTACTTC. It codes for CASGRSGGSFYEQYF.

The V and J genes are TRBV13 and TRBJ2-1; the D gene is possibly TRBD2 (6 bases). V lost 5 bases and J lost 3, with 14 bases in between. The CDR3 extends over 15 amino acids. Germline CDR1 PRHDT, CDR2 FYEKMQ (reference sequence). The CDR3 loop reads CASSAVGRGYNEQFF. Here the CDR3 DNA reads TGTGCCAGCAGCGCCGTAGGGCGGGGCTACAATGAGCAGTTCTTC.

The V call is TRBV18, the J call TRBJ2-3; 14 bases agree with TRBD2. Trimming removed 3 bases from V and 2 bases from J; junction bases left unmatched: 4. The CDR3 is made up of 17 amino acids. Germline assignment: CDR1 KGHSH and CDR2 LQKENI. CDR3 DNA sequence: TGTGCCAGCTCACCCAAGGGACTAGCGGGAGTCACAGATACGCAGTATTTT. As protein: CASSPKGLAGVTDTQYF.

The chain recombines TRBV19 with TRBJ1-6; the D gene is possibly TRBD1 (5 bases). The V end lost 7 bases, the J end lost 8 bases, and 18 bases lay between the germline ends. Germline V CDR1 and CDR2: LNHDA, SQIVND (reference sequence). CDR3 length equals 15 residues. CDR3 nucleotides: TGTGCCAGTACCACTCCGGGACGGAGACATTCACCCCTCCACTTT. This codes for CASTTPGRRHSPLHF.

The rearrangement joins TRBV10-3 to TRBJ1-2; no definite D call. Germline V gene lookup returns CDR1 ENHRY and CDR2 SYGVKD. CDR3 length: 13 amino acids. V lost 2 bases and J lost 8, with 12 bases in between. DNA of the CDR3: TGTGCCATCAGTGAGATCGGCTTAGAGGGCTACACCTTC. Its protein product is CAISEIGLEGYTF.

This chain joins TRBV7-7 and TRBJ2-1; 9 nucleotides line up with TRBD2. The J segment lost 5 bases and the V segment lost 2 bases, leaving 4 bases of the junction unmatched. The germline V gene has CDR1 SSHAT and CDR2 FNYEAQ (reference sequence). There are 15 residues in the CDR3. The CDR3 nucleotides are TGTGCCAGCAGCTTAATAGCGGGAGAGAACAATGAGCAGTTCTTC. Protein: CASSLIAGENNEQFF.

J is TRBJ2-2 and V is TRBV2; perhaps TRBD2 as D (5 bases). The CDR3 totals 15 residues. Trimming left V 6 bases short and J 7 bases short, with 18 bases between. Germline CDR1 reads SNHLY; CDR2 reads FYNNEI. As DNA, the CDR3 is TGTGCCAGCAGCGAGGAGGTGGGATATGACGGGGAGCTGTTTTTT. Residues: CASSEEVGYDGELFF.

The chain joins TRBV7-2 to TRBJ1-1; possible D gene TRBD1, 5 bases. The CDR3 length is 14 residues. V was trimmed by 6 bases and J by 6 bases, leaving 17 bases between them. Germline V gene sequence: CDR1 SGHTA, CDR2 FQGNSA. This chain's CDR3 is CASRGVGIFAEAFF. DNA for the CDR3: TGTGCCAGCAGGGGGGTGGGGATTTTTGCTGAAGCTTTCTTT.

The V gene is TRBV29-1, the J gene TRBJ2-3, with D maybe TRBD1 (5 bases). Germline V gene lookup returns CDR1 SQVTM and CDR2 ANQGSEA. The germline V and J ends were trimmed by 0 bases and 0 bases, with 13 bases remaining between them. This CDR3 is built from 16 residues. CDR3 sequence reads: CSVEDVRETSTDTQYF. CDR3 sequence (DNA): TGCAGCGTTGAAGATGTCAGGGAAACTAGCACAGATACGCAGTATTTT.

This clone was found once. The chain links TRBV4-2 to TRBJ2-3; 11 nucleotides align to TRBD2. Per germline, CDR1 LGHNA and CDR2 YNFKEQ. The V gene end was trimmed by 0 bases and the J gene end by 2 bases; junction bases not matched to a gene: 7. This CDR3 has 18 amino acids. CDR3 nucleotide sequence: TGTGCCAGCAGCCAAGATCTCCCTAGCGGGGGGACCACAGATACGCAGTATTTT. Encoded protein: CASSQDLPSGGTTDTQYF.

V and J are TRBV5-6 and TRBJ2-7; the match to TRBD1 covers 7 bases. CDR3 size: 15 residues. The trim removed 0 bases at V and 0 bases at J, leaving 3 bases unmatched. The V gene's germline CDR1 is SGHDT and CDR2 YYEEEE. The CDR3 DNA sequence: TGTGCCAGCAGCTTGGCCGGGACAGCCTCCTACGAGCAGTACTTC. It encodes CASSLAGTASYEQYF. The complete variable domain, with remaining parts taken from reference TRBV5-6 and TRBJ2-7, reads DAGVTQSPTHLIKTRGQQVTLRCSPKSGHDTVSWYQQALGQGPQFIFQYYEEEERQRGNFPDRFSGHQFPNYSSELNVNALLLGDSALYLCASSLAGTASYEQYFGPGTRLTVT.

The CDR3 loop reads CASSVNRDRGTYEQYF. The CDR3 nucleotides are TGTGCCAGCAGTGTAAACCGGGACAGGGGGACCTACGAGCAGTACTTC. The chain employs TRBV27 and TRBJ2-7, with 11 bases fitting TRBD1. Germline V lookup: CDR1 MNHEY, CDR2 SMNVEV (reference sequence). V shed 5 bases, J shed 2 bases, and the junction held 8 bases outside the gene matches. The CDR3 extends over 16 amino acids.

The chain couples TRBV18 to TRBJ2-7; 8 nucleotides match TRBD1. V shed 3 bases and J 5 bases; nucleotides not matched to a gene: 3. The length of the CDR3 is 13 residues. Germline loops: CDR1 KGHSH, CDR2 LQKENI. The chain's CDR3 is CASSPTTGDEQYF. CDR3 DNA sequence: TGTGCCAGCTCACCCACGACAGGGGACGAGCAGTACTTC.

This chain uses TRBV7-2 with TRBJ1-1; no clear D. The V end was cut by 0 bases, the J end by 5 bases, with 7 bases between. Germline values: CDR1 SGHTA, CDR2 FQGNSA. CDR3 length: 13 residues. The CDR3 sequence is CASSLAFETEAFF. CDR3 DNA: TGTGCCAGCAGCTTAGCTTTTGAGACTGAAGCTTTCTTT.

The chain combines TRBV28 with TRBJ2-1; maybe TRBD1 (6 bases). CDR3 length equals 15 residues. Germline V gives CDR1 MDHEN, CDR2 SYDVKM. Deletions cut 8 bases from V and 1 base from J, with 15 bases between. DNA for the CDR3: TGTGCCAGCCGGAAGAACAGGGATTCCTACAATGAGCAGTTCTTC. Protein sequence: CASRKNRDSYNEQFF.

The chain has TRBV3-1 (or the pseudogene TRBV3-2) and TRBJ2-1; 13 bases agree with TRBD2. After removal of 5 bases from V and 3 bases from J, the junction contained 22 bases not matched to a gene. Looked up from germline, CDR1 is LGHDT and CDR2 is YNNKEL (reference sequence). The CDR3 runs 22 residues. The CDR3 loop is CASSLFRLAGGLPPRDYNEQFF. Here the CDR3 DNA reads TGTGCCAGCAGCTTGTTTCGACTAGCGGGAGGCCTGCCCCCTAGGGACTACAATGAGCAGTTCTTC.

This sequence joins TRBV19 and TRBJ2-4; D is tentatively TRBD1 or TRBD2 (5 bases each). The germline V gene has CDR1 LNHDA and CDR2 SQIVND (reference sequence). V was shortened by 6 bases and J by 5 bases, with 11 bases between the two germline ends. The CDR3 sequence is 13 residues long. CDR3 sequence: CASRLRDENIQYF. The CDR3 region has the DNA TGTGCCAGTAGACTCCGGGACGAAAACATTCAGTACTTC.

The chain uses TRBV24-1 and TRBJ2-5; 12 bases are a match to TRBD1. The trim removed 3 bases at V and 4 bases at J, leaving 8 bases unmatched. Per the germline V gene, CDR1 is KGHDR and CDR2 is SFDVKD. The CDR3 is 17 amino acids. The chain's CDR3 is CATSDRPGTGGAETQYF. CDR3 coding DNA: TGTGCCACCAGTGATCGACCCGGGACAGGGGGCGCAGAGACCCAGTACTTC.

This clone has a single count. The chain is built from TRBV4-2 and TRBJ1-2; a possible D gene is TRBD1 (6 bases). In germline, CDR1 is LGHNA, CDR2 YNFKEQ. Trimming took 0 bases from V and 8 from J, leaving 13 bases between them. The CDR3 has 14 amino acids. CDR3 bases: TGTGCCAGCAGCCAAGATGCAGGGGTAGAAGGCTACACCTTC. Translating it yields CASSQDAGVEGYTF.

The rearrangement uses TRBV4-2 and TRBJ2-1, with TRBD2 matching over 9 bases. This CDR3 region has 20 residues. The trim removed 1 base at V and 5 bases at J, leaving 18 bases unmatched. Germline CDR1 reads LGHNA; CDR2 reads YNFKEQ. CDR3 loop: CASSQVPGDMAGGPHNEQFF. The CDR3 DNA reads as TGTGCCAGCAGCCAAGTCCCCGGCGACATGGCGGGAGGGCCCCACAATGAGCAGTTCTTC.